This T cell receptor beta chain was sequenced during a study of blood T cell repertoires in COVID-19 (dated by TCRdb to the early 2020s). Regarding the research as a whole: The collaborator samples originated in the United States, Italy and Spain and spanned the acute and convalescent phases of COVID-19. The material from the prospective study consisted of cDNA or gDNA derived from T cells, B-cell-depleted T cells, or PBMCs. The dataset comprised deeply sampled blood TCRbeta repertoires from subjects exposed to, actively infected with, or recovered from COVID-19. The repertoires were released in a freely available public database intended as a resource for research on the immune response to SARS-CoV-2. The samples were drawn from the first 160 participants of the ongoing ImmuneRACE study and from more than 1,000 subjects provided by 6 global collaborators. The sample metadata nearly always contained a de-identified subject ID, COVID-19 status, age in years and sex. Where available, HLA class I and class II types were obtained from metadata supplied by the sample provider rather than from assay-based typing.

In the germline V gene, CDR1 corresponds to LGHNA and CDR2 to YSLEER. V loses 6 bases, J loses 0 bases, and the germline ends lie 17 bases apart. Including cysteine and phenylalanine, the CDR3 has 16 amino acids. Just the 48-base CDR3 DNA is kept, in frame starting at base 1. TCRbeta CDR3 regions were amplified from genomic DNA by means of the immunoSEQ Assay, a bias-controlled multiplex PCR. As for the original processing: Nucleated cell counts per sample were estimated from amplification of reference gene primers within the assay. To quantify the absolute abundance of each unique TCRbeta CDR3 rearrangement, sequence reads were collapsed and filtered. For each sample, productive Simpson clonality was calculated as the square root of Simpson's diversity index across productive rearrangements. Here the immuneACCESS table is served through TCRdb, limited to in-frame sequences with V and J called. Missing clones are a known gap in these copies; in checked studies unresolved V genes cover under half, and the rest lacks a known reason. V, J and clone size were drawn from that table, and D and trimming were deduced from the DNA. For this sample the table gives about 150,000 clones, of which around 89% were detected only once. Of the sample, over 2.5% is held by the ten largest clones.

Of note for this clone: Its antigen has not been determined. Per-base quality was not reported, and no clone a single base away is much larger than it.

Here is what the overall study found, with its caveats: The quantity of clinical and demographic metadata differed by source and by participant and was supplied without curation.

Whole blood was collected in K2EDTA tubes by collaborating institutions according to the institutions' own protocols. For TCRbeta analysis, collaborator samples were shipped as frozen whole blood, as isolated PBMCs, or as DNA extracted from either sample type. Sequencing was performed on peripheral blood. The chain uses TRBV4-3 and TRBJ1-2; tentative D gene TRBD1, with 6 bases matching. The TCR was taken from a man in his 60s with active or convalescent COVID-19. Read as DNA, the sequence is TGCGCCAGCAGTAAACAAACGGACAGCGCTAACTATGGCTACACCTTC. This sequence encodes CASSKQTDSANYGYTF.